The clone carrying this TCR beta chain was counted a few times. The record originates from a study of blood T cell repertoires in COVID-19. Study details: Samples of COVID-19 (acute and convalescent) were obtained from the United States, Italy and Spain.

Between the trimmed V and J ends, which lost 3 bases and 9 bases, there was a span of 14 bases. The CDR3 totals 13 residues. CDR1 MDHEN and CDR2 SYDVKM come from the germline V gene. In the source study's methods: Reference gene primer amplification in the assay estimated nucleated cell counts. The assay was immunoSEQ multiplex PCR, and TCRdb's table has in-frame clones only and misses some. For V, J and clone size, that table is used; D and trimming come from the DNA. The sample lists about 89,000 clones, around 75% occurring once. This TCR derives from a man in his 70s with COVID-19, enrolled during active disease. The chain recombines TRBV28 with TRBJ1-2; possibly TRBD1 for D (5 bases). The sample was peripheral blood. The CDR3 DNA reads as TGTGCCAGCAGTTTTGAGATGGGGCGTAGCTACACCTTC. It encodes CASSFEMGRSYTF.